Listed below are T cell receptor beta chains from one sample, sequenced in a study of technical replicates of blood from several donors. TCRdb's table, derived via immunoSEQ multiplex PCR, lists solely in-frame clones and lacks some. The sample shows about 82,000 clones, just over 95% of them seen only once. Sequences were obtained from T cells isolated from PBMCs. The receptors were sampled from a human donor in good health. Both conserved end residues are part of each CDR3. D genes are given only for firm matches. Clone size, where shown, is once, few, many, or a class for clones that have expanded.

CDR3 DNA: TGTGCCAGCAGAACAGGGGGCTCCTACAATGAGCAGTTCTTC
CDR3 protein: CASRTGGSYNEQFF
clone size: -
D gene: TRBD1
J gene: TRBJ2-1
V gene: TRBV27

CDR3 DNA: TGCAGCGTTGTAGCGTCCGGGGAGCTGTTTTTT
CDR3 protein: CSVVASGELFF
clone size: -
D gene: -
J gene: TRBJ2-2
V gene: TRBV29-1

CDR3 DNA: TGTGCCAGCAGCTTACAGATTAACACCGGGGAGCTGTTTTTT
CDR3 protein: CASSLQINTGELFF
clone size: -
D gene: -
J gene: TRBJ2-2
V gene: TRBV11-3

CDR3 DNA: TGTGCCAGTAGTCGACCAGGACTAGGCACAGATACGCAGTATTTT
CDR3 protein: CASSRPGLGTDTQYF
clone size: -
D gene: TRBD2
J gene: TRBJ2-3
V gene: TRBV19

CDR3 DNA: TGTGCCAGCAGCTTAGATGGAGTAGGCTCAGATGAGCAGTTCTTC
CDR3 protein: CASSLDGVGSDEQFF
clone size: -
D gene: -
J gene: TRBJ2-1
V gene: TRBV7-8

CDR3 DNA: TGTGCCAGCAGTCCCCTAGCGGGGGGCACAGATACGCAGTATTTT
CDR3 protein: CASSPLAGGTDTQYF
clone size: -
D gene: TRBD2
J gene: TRBJ2-3
V gene: TRBV28

CDR3 DNA: TGTGCCAGCAGTTTTTTGGCGGGAGATACCCCGATAGTTTACAATGAGCAGTTCTTC
CDR3 protein: CASSFLAGDTPIVYNEQFF
clone size: -
D gene: TRBD2
J gene: TRBJ2-1
V gene: TRBV28

CDR3 DNA: TGTGCCAGTAGTACCGGGACAGGCTTTAATGAAAAACTGTTTTTT
CDR3 protein: CASSTGTGFNEKLFF
clone size: -
D gene: TRBD1
J gene: TRBJ1-4
V gene: TRBV19

CDR3 DNA: TGTGCCAGCATCCTCGGGCTAGCGGTCACAGATACGCAGTATTTT
CDR3 protein: CASILGLAVTDTQYF
clone size: -
D gene: TRBD2
J gene: TRBJ2-3
V gene: TRBV7-9

CDR3 DNA: TGTGCCAGCAGTCGCTTAGCAGGGATTAGCAATCAGCCCCAGCATTTT
CDR3 protein: CASSRLAGISNQPQHF
clone size: -
D gene: -
J gene: TRBJ1-5
V gene: TRBV28

CDR3 DNA: TGTGCCAGCAGTTACGGGGGACAGGGACAAGAGACCCAGTACTTC
CDR3 protein: CASSYGGQGQETQYF
clone size: -
D gene: TRBD1
J gene: TRBJ2-5
V gene: TRBV6-6

CDR3 DNA: TGCGCCAGCAGTACGCTTAGCGGGAACACCGGGGAGCTGTTTTTT
CDR3 protein: CASSTLSGNTGELFF
clone size: -
D gene: -
J gene: TRBJ2-2
V gene: TRBV5-1

CDR3 DNA: TGTGCCAGCAGCCCCGGACAGGGAGGATACTACGAGCAGTACTTC
CDR3 protein: CASSPGQGGYYEQYF
clone size: -
D gene: TRBD1
J gene: TRBJ2-7
V gene: TRBV5-4

CDR3 DNA: TGTGCCAGCAGCGTGACTGGGGGGCAAGAGACCCAGTACTTC
CDR3 protein: CASSVTGGQETQYF
clone size: -
D gene: -
J gene: TRBJ2-5
V gene: TRBV7-9

CDR3 DNA: TGTGCCACCAGCAGAGGGAGCTCTGGAAACACCATATATTTT
CDR3 protein: CATSRGSSGNTIYF
clone size: -
D gene: -
J gene: TRBJ1-3
V gene: TRBV15

CDR3 DNA: TGCAGTGCTAACAGGGAGAAAGCTTTCTTT
CDR3 protein: CSANREKAFF
clone size: -
D gene: -
J gene: TRBJ1-1
V gene: TRBV20-1

CDR3 DNA: TGTGCCAGCAGCGTAGATCCTATAGGACAGGGGGCCTATATTGGGGCCAACGTCCTGACTTTC
CDR3 protein: CASSVDPIGQGAYIGANVLTF
clone size: -
D gene: TRBD1
J gene: TRBJ2-6
V gene: TRBV9

CDR3 DNA: TGTGCCAGCAGTTTGGGCTATTCGGACGAGCAGTACTTC
CDR3 protein: CASSLGYSDEQYF
clone size: -
D gene: -
J gene: TRBJ2-7
V gene: TRBV27

CDR3 DNA: TGCGCCAGCAGCTCCTCAGGGTTTTCTGGAAACACCATATATTTT
CDR3 protein: CASSSSGFSGNTIYF
clone size: -
D gene: -
J gene: TRBJ1-3
V gene: TRBV5-1

CDR3 DNA: TGTGCCAGCACCAGGGACAGGGTTTCCACTGAAGCTTTCTTT
CDR3 protein: CASTRDRVSTEAFF
clone size: -
D gene: TRBD1
J gene: TRBJ1-1
V gene: TRBV13

CDR3 DNA: TGCGCCAGCAGCCTTCACACTGAAGCTTTCTTT
CDR3 protein: CASSLHTEAFF
clone size: once
D gene: -
J gene: TRBJ1-1
V gene: TRBV5-1

CDR3 DNA: TGTGCCACCACAGTTAACCCGACCTACGAGCAGTACTTC
CDR3 protein: CATTVNPTYEQYF
clone size: -
D gene: -
J gene: TRBJ2-7
V gene: TRBV2

CDR3 DNA: TGTGCCAGCAGTCAGGGACTAGCGGGACCCACAGATACGCAGTATTTT
CDR3 protein: CASSQGLAGPTDTQYF
clone size: once
D gene: TRBD2
J gene: TRBJ2-3
V gene: TRBV27

CDR3 DNA: TGCAGCGTCCACCAGGGGGCGACCGGTGAAAAACTGTTTTTT
CDR3 protein: CSVHQGATGEKLFF
clone size: once
D gene: TRBD1
J gene: TRBJ1-4
V gene: TRBV29-1

CDR3 DNA: TGCGCCAGCAGCCAAGCTGTCTTCGGGAGCGGGGCCTACGAGCAGTACTTC
CDR3 protein: CASSQAVFGSGAYEQYF
clone size: -
D gene: TRBD2
J gene: TRBJ2-7
V gene: TRBV4-3

CDR3 DNA: TGTGCCAGCACAAGTTGGAGGGAAACGGATGGCTACACCTTC
CDR3 protein: CASTSWRETDGYTF
clone size: -
D gene: -
J gene: TRBJ1-2
V gene: TRBV2

CDR3 DNA: TGTGCCAGTAGTCGTGACAGGGGGATGTTCTACGAGCAGTACTTC
CDR3 protein: CASSRDRGMFYEQYF
clone size: -
D gene: TRBD1
J gene: TRBJ2-7
V gene: TRBV19

CDR3 DNA: TGTGCCAGCAGTTGGACAGGCAATCAGCCCCAGCATTTT
CDR3 protein: CASSWTGNQPQHF
clone size: -
D gene: -
J gene: TRBJ1-5
V gene: TRBV27

CDR3 DNA: TGCGCCAGCAGCCAACGAACTGCAGGGGACACTGAAGCTTTCTTT
CDR3 protein: CASSQRTAGDTEAFF
clone size: -
D gene: -
J gene: TRBJ1-1
V gene: TRBV4-1

CDR3 DNA: TGTGCCAGTAGTATGATTGTGGCTTCAAATCAGCCCCAGCATTTT
CDR3 protein: CASSMIVASNQPQHF
clone size: -
D gene: -
J gene: TRBJ1-5
V gene: TRBV19

CDR3 DNA: TGTGCCATCAGCTCGCACAGGGTAGAGTCCTACAATGAGCAGTTCTTC
CDR3 protein: CAISSHRVESYNEQFF
clone size: once
D gene: -
J gene: TRBJ2-1
V gene: TRBV10-3

CDR3 DNA: TGCGCCAGCAGCGCGGGACAGGGGAATGAAGCTTTCTTT
CDR3 protein: CASSAGQGNEAFF
clone size: once
D gene: TRBD1
J gene: TRBJ1-1
V gene: TRBV5-1

CDR3 DNA: TGTGCCAGCAAGCCAGACGCGGGTTACAATGAGCAGTTCTTC
CDR3 protein: CASKPDAGYNEQFF
clone size: -
D gene: -
J gene: TRBJ2-1
V gene: TRBV6-4

CDR3 DNA: TGTGCCAGCAGTGATACAGGGGATCAGCCCCAGCATTTT
CDR3 protein: CASSDTGDQPQHF
clone size: -
D gene: TRBD1
J gene: TRBJ1-5
V gene: TRBV6-1

CDR3 DNA: TGTGCCAGCAGCCGTGGCCACACTGAAGCTTTCTTT
CDR3 protein: CASSRGHTEAFF
clone size: -
D gene: -
J gene: TRBJ1-1
V gene: TRBV6-5